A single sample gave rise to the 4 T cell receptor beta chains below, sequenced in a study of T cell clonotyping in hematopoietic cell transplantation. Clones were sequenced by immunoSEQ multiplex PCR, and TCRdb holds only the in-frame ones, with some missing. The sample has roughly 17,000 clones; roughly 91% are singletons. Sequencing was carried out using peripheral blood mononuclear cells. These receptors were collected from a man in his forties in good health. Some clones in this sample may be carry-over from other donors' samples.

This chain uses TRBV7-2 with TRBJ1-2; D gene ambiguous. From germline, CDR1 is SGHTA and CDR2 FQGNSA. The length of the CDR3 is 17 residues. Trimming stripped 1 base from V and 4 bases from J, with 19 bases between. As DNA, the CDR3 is TGTGCCAGCAGCTTAGAGATGGAGTTCTCGACCGTCTATGGCTACACCTTC. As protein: CASSLEMEFSTVYGYTF.

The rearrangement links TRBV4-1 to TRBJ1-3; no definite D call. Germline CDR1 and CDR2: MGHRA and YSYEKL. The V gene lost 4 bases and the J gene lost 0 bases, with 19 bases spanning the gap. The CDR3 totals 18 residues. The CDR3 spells CASSPQERRHTSGNTIYF. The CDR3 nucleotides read TGCGCCAGCAGCCCACAAGAAAGAAGACACACCTCTGGAAACACCATATATTTT.

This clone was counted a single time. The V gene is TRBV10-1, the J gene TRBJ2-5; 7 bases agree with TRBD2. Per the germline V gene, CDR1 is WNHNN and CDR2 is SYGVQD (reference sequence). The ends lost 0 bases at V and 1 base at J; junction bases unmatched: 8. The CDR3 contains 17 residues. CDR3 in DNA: TGCGCCAGCAGTGAGTCTGGGTCTAGCGGACCCCAAGAGACCCAGTACTTC. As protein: CASSESGSSGPQETQYF.

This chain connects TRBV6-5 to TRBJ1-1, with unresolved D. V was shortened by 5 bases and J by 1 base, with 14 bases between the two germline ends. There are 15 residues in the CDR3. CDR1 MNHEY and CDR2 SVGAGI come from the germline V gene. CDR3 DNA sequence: TGTGCCAGCAGTCCTCAAAAGATGGGGAACACTGAAGCTTTCTTT. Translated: CASSPQKMGNTEAFF.